Each of the 13 T cell receptor beta chains below was sequenced from the same sample in a study of blood T cell repertoires in COVID-19. Sequencing used immunoSEQ multiplex PCR; TCRdb keeps in-frame clones, though not all of them. In the table there are more than 250,000 clones, more than 75% of which are singletons. Sequenced sample: PBMCs or T cells enriched from blood (not recorded which). All receptors come from a woman between 18 and 29 years old who had recovered from COVID-19.

This chain connects TRBV27 to TRBJ1-4; the D is unclear. Germline-derived CDR1 and CDR2 are MNHEY and SMNVEV (reference sequence). The CDR3 is 15 residues long. Trimming stripped 4 bases from V and 3 bases from J, with 12 bases between. The CDR3 is CASSSDGEANEKLFF. CDR3 nucleotide sequence: TGTGCCAGCAGTTCCGACGGGGAAGCTAATGAAAAACTGTTTTTT. The full variable domain, its missing parts supplied by reference TRBV27 and TRBJ1-4, is EAQVTQNPRYLITVTGKKLTVTCSQNMNHEYMSWYRQDPGLGLRQIYYSMNVEVTDKGDVPEGYKVSRKEKRNFPLILESPSPNQTSLYFCASSSDGEANEKLFFGSGTQLSVL.

The chain has TRBV18 and TRBJ1-6, with 7 bases identical to TRBD1. Germline trimming cut 3 bases from V and 5 bases from J; bases unmatched to any gene: 7. This CDR3 region has 16 residues. CDR1 is KGHSH and CDR2 is LQKENI in the germline V gene. The CDR3 region has the DNA TGTGCCAGCTCACCGACAGGGTCTTCCCATAATTCACCCCTCCACTTT. This gives the protein CASSPTGSSHNSPLHF.

The V and J genes are TRBV3-1 (or the pseudogene TRBV3-2) and TRBJ2-3, with D tentatively TRBD2 (5 bases). The CDR3 sequence is 16 residues long. Germline V gives CDR1 LGHDT, CDR2 YNNKEL (reference sequence). Trimming pared 1 base from V and 0 bases from J, leaving 11 bases between. The DNA for the CDR3 is TGTGCCAGCAGCCAAGCCGGACTCCCTAGCACAGATACGCAGTATTTT. Protein: CASSQAGLPSTDTQYF.

The rearrangement uses TRBV19 and TRBJ1-2, with 11 bases identical to TRBD1. There are 16 residues in the CDR3. The V and J ends lost 11 bases and 5 bases, in that order; junction bases with no gene match: 16. Germline CDR1 reads LNHDA; CDR2 reads SQIVND (reference sequence). CDR3 DNA: TGTGCCGGTGACGACGCCCTCCGGGACAGGGGGTATGGCTACACCTTC. Protein sequence: CAGDDALRDRGYGYTF. The whole variable domain, filled in from reference TRBV19 and TRBJ1-2, reads DGGITQSPKYLFRKEGQNVTLSCEQNLNHDAMYWYRQDPGQGLRLIYYSQIVNDFQKGDIAEGYSVSREKKESFPLTVTSAQKNPTAFYLCAGDDALRDRGYGYTFGSGTRLTVV.

This chain joins TRBV5-6 and TRBJ1-1; D is uncertain. The CDR3 is made up of 16 amino acids. CDR1 and CDR2 from the germline V gene are SGHDT and YYEEEE. The germline V and J ends were trimmed by 0 bases and 3 bases, with 15 bases remaining between them. The chain's CDR3 is CASSLGPSAGYTEAFF. Written as DNA, the CDR3 is TGTGCCAGCAGCTTGGGCCCGAGCGCGGGTTACACTGAAGCTTTCTTT.

This clone showed up just a few times. V is TRBV27 and J is TRBJ2-7; TRBD2 matches at 12 bases. Germline values: CDR1 MNHEY, CDR2 SMNVEV (reference sequence). V trimming: 3 bases; J trimming: 0 bases; junction bases outside the gene matches: 9. This CDR3 contains 18 residues. As DNA, the CDR3 is TGTGCCAGCAGTTTCGGGCTAGCGGGAGGGCTGAGCTCCTACGAGCAGTACTTC. It is translated as CASSFGLAGGLSSYEQYF.

The J gene is TRBJ1-6, the V gene TRBV12-3 or TRBV12-4, with D hard to call. The CDR3 extends over 11 amino acids. Between the trimmed V and J ends, which lost 5 bases and 7 bases, there was a span of 3 bases. This CDR3 is CASSRNSPLHF. The CDR3 DNA follows: TGTGCCAGCAGTCGGAATTCACCCCTCCACTTT.

The chain employs TRBV30 and TRBJ1-6; D is possibly TRBD1 (6 bases). Trimming pared 1 base from V and 5 bases from J, leaving 6 bases between. Germline values: CDR1 GTSNPN, CDR2 SVGIG (reference sequence). The CDR3 extends over 13 amino acids. CDR3 sequence: CAWSGTDNSPLHF. The CDR3 nucleotides read TGTGCCTGGAGTGGGACAGATAATTCACCCCTCCACTTT.

This chain links TRBV5-4 with TRBJ1-2, with TRBD1 matching 7 bases. The CDR3 is made up of 14 amino acids. With V trimmed by 4 bases and J by 2 bases, 5 bases remained unmatched. Germline CDR1 reads SGHNT; CDR2 reads YYREEE (reference sequence). The CDR3 loop reads CASSPTTGNYGYTF. CDR3 nucleotide sequence: TGTGCCAGCAGCCCCACGACAGGGAACTATGGCTACACCTTC.

This rearrangement joins TRBV3-1 (or the pseudogene TRBV3-2) to TRBJ2-1, with D perhaps TRBD2 (6 bases). Germline V gene lookup returns CDR1 LGHDT and CDR2 YNNKEL (reference sequence). This CDR3 spans 16 amino acids. V lost 2 bases to trimming and J lost 4 bases, with 15 bases between them. CDR3 loop: CASSQTRLAKYNEQFF. The CDR3 DNA reads TGTGCCAGCAGCCAAACCCGTCTAGCGAAGTACAATGAGCAGTTCTTC.

This chain joins TRBV7-9 and TRBJ2-7; D gene unclear. Trimming shortened V by 1 base and J by 6 bases, and 4 bases separated the two germline ends. The CDR3 contains 11 residues. Germline loops: CDR1 SEHNR, CDR2 FQNEAQ (reference sequence). CDR3: CASSLDGEQYF. The CDR3 DNA reads TGTGCCAGCAGCTTAGACGGCGAGCAGTACTTC.

V gene TRBV6-1 combines with J gene TRBJ1-1; D remains unclear. Trimming removed 3 bases from V and 0 bases from J, with 11 bases in between. There are 15 residues in the CDR3. Germline assignment: CDR1 MNHNS and CDR2 SASEGT. The CDR3 DNA sequence: TGTGCCAGCAGTGAGATGGGGAGAATGAACACTGAAGCTTTCTTT. Translated, it gives CASSEMGRMNTEAFF.

The rearrangement uses TRBV29-1 and TRBJ1-3, with TRBD1 as a possible D gene (6 bases). V was trimmed by 6 bases and J by 8 bases, leaving 17 bases between them. In germline, CDR1 is SQVTM, CDR2 ANQGSEA. The CDR3 consists of 13 residues. In DNA, the CDR3 is TGCAGCGTCCGTGGGACATTGGTTGACACCATATATTTT. As protein: CSVRGTLVDTIYF. The variable domain in full, completed from reference TRBV29-1 and TRBJ1-3, reads SAVISQKPSRDICQRGTSLTIQCQVDSQVTMMFWYRQQPGQSLTLIATANQGSEATYESGFVIDKFPISRPNLTFSTLTVSNMSPEDSSIYLCSVRGTLVDTIYFGEGSWLTVV.